These T cell receptor beta chains were read from a single sample in a study of ipilimumab plus nivolumab after autologous stem cell transplantation. TCRdb's table, derived via immunoSEQ multiplex PCR, lists solely in-frame clones and lacks some. The top ten clones hold around 23% of a sample with about 22,000 clones, approximately 73% of them seen once. This specimen was PBMCs, taken in a trial of ipilimumab plus nivolumab as post-transplant consolidation. These receptors all come from a male donor with diffuse large B-cell lymphoma. Each CDR3 is given with its conserved first and last residue. D genes are given only for firm matches. Clone size is given for some rows only: seen once, a few or many times, or a class if the clone is expanded.

j_gene,abundance,d_gene,v_gene,CDR3aa,CDR3nt
TRBJ1-3,-,-,TRBV2,CAHKRTDKNTIYF,TGTGCCCACAAACGGACAGATAAAAACACCATATATTTT
TRBJ1-2,-,-,TRBV5-5,CASSLDPSRGYGYTF,TGTGCCAGCAGCTTGGACCCATCGCGGGGCTATGGCTACACCTTC
TRBJ2-1,-,TRBD2,TRBV2,CASSEGGSGRESSYNEQFF,TGTGCCAGCAGTGAAGGGGGTAGCGGGAGGGAGAGCTCCTACAATGAGCAGTTCTTC
TRBJ1-3,-,-,TRBV2,CASSPYISGNTIYF,TGTGCCAGCAGTCCTTACATATCTGGAAACACCATATATTTT
TRBJ2-2,few,-,TRBV5-1,CASSWTAGELFF,TGCGCCAGCAGCTGGACAGCCGGGGAGCTGTTTTTT
TRBJ2-3,-,TRBD2,TRBV7-9,CASSLVGSGDWGDTQYF,TGTGCCAGCAGCTTAGTGGGTAGCGGGGATTGGGGAGATACGCAGTATTTT
TRBJ2-6,-,-,TRBV5-4,CASSLEPTGGANVLTF,TGTGCCAGCAGCTTGGAACCTACCGGTGGGGCCAACGTCCTGACTTTC
TRBJ1-6,-,-,TRBV7-9,CASSGDTWARNSPLHF,TGTGCCAGCAGCGGGGACACTTGGGCACGGAATTCACCCCTCCACTTT
TRBJ2-7,few,TRBD2,TRBV5-4,CASGAGGPSYEQYF,TGTGCCAGCGGAGCGGGAGGGCCTTCCTACGAGCAGTACTTC
TRBJ2-5,-,TRBD1,TRBV5-5,CASSFRGLSEETQYF,TGTGCCAGCAGCTTCAGGGGGCTAAGTGAAGAGACCCAGTACTTC
TRBJ1-2,-,TRBD1,TRBV29-1,CSVDRANGGYTF,TGCAGCGTAGACAGGGCTAATGGTGGCTACACCTTC
TRBJ1-1,-,-,TRBV6-5,CASSFAPNTEAFF,TGTGCCAGCAGTTTCGCTCCGAACACTGAAGCTTTCTTT
TRBJ1-4,-,TRBD1,TRBV5-1,CASSPGTDEKLFF,TGCGCCAGCAGCCCTGGGACAGATGAAAAACTGTTTTTT
TRBJ1-1,few,-,TRBV5-6,CASSSGAGVYLSTEAFF,TGTGCCAGCAGTTCTGGTGCAGGGGTATACCTGAGCACTGAAGCTTTCTTT
TRBJ2-1,-,TRBD2,TRBV27,CASRSATSALFLEGQFF,TGTGCCAGCAGGAGTGCAACTAGCGCACTTTTCCTCGAAGGGCAGTTCTTC
TRBJ2-7,-,-,TRBV30,CAWSAPPTIYEQYF,TGTGCCTGGAGTGCTCCCCCCACAATTTACGAGCAGTACTTC
TRBJ2-1,few,TRBD2,TRBV6-4,CASSVSSGPYNEQFF,TGTGCCAGCAGCGTTTCTAGCGGTCCCTACAATGAGCAGTTCTTC
TRBJ1-5,-,-,TRBV11-2,CASSSAGNINQPQHF,TGTGCCAGCAGCTCCGCGGGGAATATCAATCAGCCCCAGCATTTT
TRBJ1-3,once,-,TRBV5-5,CASSPGSGDTIYF,TGTGCCAGCAGCCCCGGATCCGGGGACACCATATATTTT
TRBJ2-1,-,-,TRBV10-2,CASSRSSYNEQFF,TGCGCCAGCAGTAGGAGCTCCTACAATGAGCAGTTCTTC
TRBJ2-1,few,-,TRBV9,CASSSGRKDNEQFF,TGTGCCAGTTCATCCGGGCGCAAGGACAATGAGCAGTTCTTC
TRBJ2-1,-,-,TRBV11-2,CASTRVGQNNEQFF,TGTGCCAGCACTCGGGTGGGGCAGAACAATGAGCAGTTCTTC
TRBJ2-2,-,TRBD1,TRBV7-2,CASSLGQGRGELFF,TGTGCCAGCAGCTTAGGACAGGGGAGGGGGGAGCTGTTTTTT
TRBJ2-7,-,-,TRBV29-1,CSVEGGEAYEQYF,TGCAGCGTTGAAGGAGGGGAAGCCTACGAGCAGTACTTC
TRBJ2-5,-,-,TRBV21-1,CDSQQGERSTGGETQYF,TGTGACTCACAACAGGGAGAAAGGTCTACCGGGGGGGAGACCCAGTACTTC
TRBJ2-7,-,-,TRBV10-3,CAISESSYEQYF,TGTGCCATCAGTGAGTCGAGTTACGAGCAGTACTTC
TRBJ2-1,-,-,TRBV4-2,CASSPSFGGGDNEQFF,TGTGCCAGCAGCCCGTCGTTCGGAGGGGGAGACAATGAGCAGTTCTTC
TRBJ2-2,few,-,TRBV19,CASSDGGSYTGELFF,TGTGCCAGTAGTGATGGGGGCTCCTACACCGGGGAGCTGTTTTTT
TRBJ2-3,-,TRBD1,TRBV4-1,CASRQGWGDTQYF,TGCGCCAGTAGACAGGGCTGGGGAGATACGCAGTATTTT
TRBJ1-6,few,-,TRBV6-1,CASSGATPPLHF,TGTGCCAGCAGTGGGGCGACACCACCCCTCCACTTT
TRBJ2-1,-,TRBD1,TRBV9,CASSVGDSLNEQFF,TGTGCCAGCAGCGTAGGGGACAGCCTTAATGAGCAGTTCTTC
TRBJ2-1,-,TRBD1,TRBV23-1,CASSPGQASDEQFF,TGCGCCAGCAGTCCCGGACAGGCGTCCGATGAGCAGTTCTTC
TRBJ2-1,-,TRBD2,TRBV5-4,CASSLGLAGDEQFF,TGTGCCAGCAGCTTGGGACTAGCGGGCGATGAGCAGTTCTTC
TRBJ1-2,-,-,TRBV6-1,CASSDNLPLYSTF,TGTGCCAGCAGTGATAACCTCCCCCTTTATAGCACCTTC
TRBJ1-2,-,-,TRBV30,CAWSVTQVGDYGYTF,TGTGCCTGGAGTGTTACGCAGGTTGGGGACTATGGCTACACCTTC
TRBJ2-3,-,-,TRBV30,CAWSFGDSDTDTQYF,TGTGCCTGGAGTTTTGGGGATAGCGATACAGATACGCAGTATTTT
TRBJ1-2,-,TRBD1,TRBV29-1,CSAFAPRQGTYGYTF,TGCAGCGCCTTTGCCCCACGACAGGGGACCTATGGCTACACCTTC
TRBJ2-1,-,-,TRBV29-1,CSVGSGGEQFF,TGCAGCGTTGGCAGCGGAGGTGAGCAGTTCTTC
TRBJ2-3,-,-,TRBV7-2,CASSLQGLDTQYF,TGTGCCAGCAGCTTACAGGGGTTAGATACGCAGTATTTT
TRBJ2-1,-,-,TRBV2,CATSVGSYNEQFF,TGTGCCACCTCGGTGGGCTCCTACAATGAGCAGTTCTTC
TRBJ2-3,-,TRBD2,TRBV2,CASAGLAGTTDTQYF,TGTGCCAGCGCTGGACTAGCGGGGACCACAGATACGCAGTATTTT
TRBJ2-1,many,-,TRBV7-3,CASSLTGSYNEQFF,TGTGCCAGCAGCTTAACGGGGTCCTACAATGAGCAGTTCTTC
TRBJ2-7,-,-,TRBV11-2,CASSLTSSYEQYF,TGTGCCAGCAGCTTAACTAGTAGCTACGAGCAGTACTTC
TRBJ2-3,-,-,TRBV29-1,CSVRPSTDTQYF,TGCAGCGTTCGACCTAGCACAGATACGCAGTATTTT
TRBJ2-5,-,-,TRBV7-3,CASSPHSGAKTQYF,TGTGCCAGCAGCCCCCATTCGGGAGCTAAGACCCAGTACTTC
TRBJ2-7,-,-,TRBV7-6,CASSLVAGAYYEQYF,TGTGCCAGCAGCTTAGTTGCAGGGGCCTACTACGAGCAGTACTTC